This entry lists 25 T cell receptor beta chains sequenced from one sample in a study of blood T cell repertoires in COVID-19 (TCRdb year 2020). The library came from the immunoSEQ multiplex PCR assay. This immuneACCESS table, as held by TCRdb, lists in-frame sequences with V and J called but not all clones. Of the missing ones, under half trace to an unresolved V gene in checked studies; the others have no known cause. For this sample there are over 150,000 clones; 85% to 90% appear just once. The ten largest clones take up roughly 0.9% of the sample. The sample consisted of peripheral blood. Receptors originate from a woman between 18 and 29 years old who had recovered from COVID-19.

This clone was seen more than once but under ten times. This chain links TRBV19 with TRBJ2-2; 7 nucleotides line up with TRBD1. V dropped 1 base and J dropped 0; count of bases not matched to a gene: 2. The CDR3 consists of 16 residues. The germline V gene has CDR1 LNHDA and CDR2 SQIVND (reference sequence). The DNA of the CDR3 is TGTGCCAGTAGTATAGGACAGGGTCCGAACACCGGGGAGCTGTTTTTT. It yields the protein CASSIGQGPNTGELFF.

The chain is built from TRBV5-1 and TRBJ2-1; 13 nucleotides agree with TRBD2. CDR1 SGHRS and CDR2 YFSETQ come from the germline V gene. This CDR3 has 15 amino acids. After removal of 3 bases from V and 5 bases from J, the junction contained 2 bases not matched to a gene. The CDR3 is CASSSLAGGHNEQFF. The CDR3 DNA sequence: TGCGCCAGCAGCTCACTAGCGGGGGGGCACAATGAGCAGTTCTTC.

The gene calls are TRBV4-1 and TRBJ1-1, with 11 nucleotides matching TRBD1. The CDR3 runs to 14 residues. CDR1 is MGHRA and CDR2 is YSYEKL in the germline V gene. The V segment lost 6 bases and the J segment 1 base; nucleotides outside the gene matches: 1. CDR3 loop: CASRGTGGNTEAFF. The DNA of the CDR3 is TGCGCCAGCAGGGGGACAGGGGGGAACACTGAAGCTTTCTTT.

The rearrangement uses TRBV6-5 and TRBJ1-2, with D maybe TRBD1 (6 bases). V lost 3 bases and J lost 8, with 19 bases in between. Germline lookup yields CDR1 MNHEY and CDR2 SVGAGI. The CDR3 sequence is 15 residues long. As DNA, the CDR3 is TGTGCCAGCAGTTATTCCCCGGACAGCGTGGGAGGCTACACCTTC. Translation gives CASSYSPDSVGGYTF.

This clone has just one count. This rearrangement joins TRBV12-3 or TRBV12-4 to TRBJ2-3; TRBD2 might be the D (5 bases). Between the trimmed V and J ends, which lost 5 bases and 5 bases, there was a span of 8 bases. CDR3 length equals 12 residues. CDR3 protein: CASSNSVDTQYF. As DNA, the CDR3 is TGTGCCAGCAGTAATAGCGTAGATACGCAGTATTTT.

V and J are TRBV3-1 (or the pseudogene TRBV3-2) and TRBJ2-7; 8 positions agree with TRBD2. The germline V gene has CDR1 LGHDT and CDR2 YNNKEL (reference sequence). V dropped 4 bases and J dropped 2; count of bases not matched to a gene: 1. This CDR3 is built from 13 residues. The CDR3 here is CASSLAGPYEQYF. The CDR3 nucleotides are TGTGCCAGCAGCCTAGCGGGGCCCTACGAGCAGTACTTC.

V and J are TRBV4-3 and TRBJ1-1, with D unresolved. Germline-derived CDR1 and CDR2 are LGHNA and YSLEER. Deletions cut 2 bases from V and 4 bases from J, with 14 bases between. This CDR3 has 15 amino acids. The CDR3 sequence is CASSQSVFGGTEAFF. Here the CDR3 DNA reads TGCGCCAGCAGCCAATCCGTCTTCGGAGGCACTGAAGCTTTCTTT.

The genes are TRBV5-5 and TRBJ2-1; 8 nucleotides align to TRBD2. The CDR3 is made up of 15 amino acids. The germline V gene encodes CDR1 SGHKS and CDR2 YYEKEE (reference sequence). Unmatched junction bases numbered 10, after V lost 4 bases and J lost 7 bases. CDR3 region: CASSPGGAVGNEQFF. The CDR3 region has the DNA TGTGCCAGCAGCCCCGGGGGGGCCGTAGGAAATGAGCAGTTCTTC.

This chain links TRBV6-2 or TRBV6-3 with TRBJ1-2, with 7 bases fitting TRBD1. The CDR3 runs 19 residues. Germline V gene sequence: CDR1 MNHEY, CDR2 SVGEGT. V gave up 6 bases and J gave up 2 bases; unmatched junction bases: 21. This CDR3 reads CASSRLPSTTGVRNYGYTF. Written as DNA, the CDR3 is TGTGCCAGCAGCCGACTCCCTTCGACTACAGGGGTGCGAAACTATGGCTACACCTTC.

V gene TRBV7-8 combines with J gene TRBJ1-2; possibly TRBD1 for D (6 bases). CDR1 and CDR2 from the germline V gene are SGHVS and FQNEAQ. Deletions cut 5 bases from V and 4 bases from J, with 17 bases between. The CDR3 contains 15 residues. The CDR3 is CASSLRGRGAYGYTF. CDR3 nucleotides: TGTGCCAGCAGCCTCAGGGGCAGGGGTGCCTATGGCTACACCTTC. The full variable domain, in which reference TRBV7-8 and TRBJ1-2 provide the parts outside the CDR3, is GAGVSQSPRYKVAKRGQDVALRCDPISGHVSLFWYQQALGQGPEFLTYFQNEAQLDKSGLPSDRFFAERPEGSVSTLKIQRTQQEDSAVYLCASSLRGRGAYGYTFGSGTRLTVV.

V gene TRBV7-2 combines with J gene TRBJ1-5, with a weak D call TRBD1 (6 bases). Germline CDR1 reads SGHTA; CDR2 reads FQGNSA. The V end was cut by 4 bases, the J end by 4 bases, with 14 bases between. CDR3 size: 15 residues. CDR3 coding DNA: TGTGCCAGCAGCTCATACGCCGACAGGAATCAGCCCCAGCATTTT. Protein: CASSSYADRNQPQHF.

The chain is built from TRBV12-2 and TRBJ1-3; TRBD1 is the table's D call and was not checked against the DNA. TRBV12-2 has pseudogene status. This CDR3 comprises 15 residues. The chain's CDR3 is CASRATGGSGNTIYF. Written as DNA, the CDR3 is TGTGCAAGTCGCGCTACAGGGGGCTCTGGAAACACCATATATTTT.

V and J are TRBV11-2 and TRBJ2-7; 7 nucleotides agree with TRBD2. This CDR3 is built from 14 residues. CDR1 and CDR2 from the germline V gene are SGHAT and FQNNGV. V shed 2 bases and J 2 bases; nucleotides not matched to a gene: 3. The CDR3 bases are TGTGCCAGCAGCTTATCGGGAGGCACCTACGAGCAGTACTTC. The encoded protein is CASSLSGGTYEQYF.

This sequence joins TRBV7-2 and TRBJ2-1, with 9 bases fitting TRBD2. Germline CDR1 SGHTA, CDR2 FQGNSA. The J segment lost 5 bases and the V segment lost 2 bases, leaving 4 bases of the junction unmatched. The CDR3 is 15 residues long. CDR3 DNA: TGTGCCAGCAGCTTAAGTTCTAGCGGGAACAATGAGCAGTTCTTC. Its translation is CASSLSSSGNNEQFF.

This chain connects TRBV7-2 to TRBJ1-6; D unresolved. V was cut by 1 base and J by 6 bases, with 10 bases left in between. The CDR3 runs to 15 residues. Germline loops: CDR1 SGHTA, CDR2 FQGNSA. CDR3 in DNA: TGTGCCAGCAGCTTAGTAGCGGGCTCTAATTCACCCCTCCACTTT. It yields the protein CASSLVAGSNSPLHF.

The rearrangement uses TRBV18 and TRBJ1-5; TRBD1 is a possible D gene (5 bases). Germline CDR1 is KGHSH and CDR2 is LQKENI. Trimming stripped 6 bases from V and 11 bases from J, with 17 bases between. The CDR3 sequence is 13 residues long. The CDR3 spells CASSGLLSEAQHF. In DNA form, the CDR3 reads TGTGCCAGCTCGGGACTTTTATCAGAGGCCCAGCATTTT.

This clone was recorded only once. The chain employs TRBV9 and TRBJ2-3; TRBD2 agrees at 8 bases. This CDR3 comprises 15 residues. V gave up 2 bases and J gave up 5 bases; unmatched junction bases: 7. Germline loops: CDR1 SGDLS, CDR2 YYNGEE. CDR3 protein: CASSVAAGGLDTQYF. The CDR3 region has the DNA TGTGCCAGCAGCGTGGCCGCGGGAGGATTAGATACGCAGTATTTT.

This clone was counted a single time. The J gene is TRBJ2-2, the V gene TRBV29-1; D gene ambiguous. The length of the CDR3 is 15 residues. Trimming stripped 6 bases from V and 0 bases from J, with 14 bases between. Germline V gene lookup returns CDR1 SQVTM and CDR2 ANQGSEA. DNA for the CDR3: TGCAGCGTCCTTAAACGGAGCGCGAACACCGGGGAGCTGTTTTTT. Its translation: CSVLKRSANTGELFF.

This clone was observed a handful of times. The V and J genes are TRBV6-2 or TRBV6-3 and TRBJ1-5, with D perhaps TRBD1 (6 bases). The CDR3 has 14 amino acids. Trimming removed 2 bases from V and 5 bases from J, with 10 bases in between. The V gene's germline CDR1 is MNHEY and CDR2 SVGEGT. The CDR3 spells CASSYSTGHQPQHF. In DNA, the CDR3 is TGTGCCAGCAGTTACAGTACAGGGCATCAGCCCCAGCATTTT.

The gene calls are TRBV27 and TRBJ2-3, with TRBD2 matching over 9 bases. The V gene's germline CDR1 is MNHEY and CDR2 SMNVEV (reference sequence). The CDR3 totals 17 residues. After removal of 0 bases from V and 2 bases from J, the junction contained 6 bases not matched to a gene. The CDR3 bases are TGTGCCAGCAGTTTATCGCGGCTAGCGGGATTCACAGATACGCAGTATTTT. It translates to CASSLSRLAGFTDTQYF.

The chain has TRBV7-2 and TRBJ1-6; no firm D call. V was clipped by 5 bases and J by 5 bases, with 13 bases between them. The CDR3 consists of 15 residues. Germline loops: CDR1 SGHTA, CDR2 FQGNSA. The CDR3 nucleotides are TGTGCCAGCAGCCCGGGGAGTGACAATAATTCACCCCTCCACTTT. Translated: CASSPGSDNNSPLHF.

V is TRBV7-8 and J is TRBJ2-3, with TRBD2 identical over 11 bases. Germline-derived CDR1 and CDR2 are SGHVS and FQNEAQ. V was pared by 3 bases and J by 3 bases, with 11 bases of the junction left unmatched. CDR3 size: 18 residues. The CDR3 DNA reads TGTGCCAGCAGCTTTAGCGGGGGGGCCGTCTCGCGGACAGATACGCAGTATTTT. Protein product: CASSFSGGAVSRTDTQYF.

A few counts support this clone. CDR3 residues: CASSREGGRTEAFF. The CDR3 region has the DNA TGTGCCAGCAGTCGAGAGGGGGGGAGGACTGAAGCTTTCTTT. V usage is TRBV6-6 and J usage is TRBJ1-1; possible D gene TRBD1, 6 bases. This CDR3 has 14 residues. V was clipped by 5 bases and J by 5 bases, with 15 bases between them. Germline values: CDR1 MNHNY, CDR2 SVGAGI (reference sequence).

The chain couples TRBV5-8 to TRBJ1-3, with D unclear. The length of the CDR3 is 13 residues. Trimming took 1 base from V and 4 from J, leaving 6 bases between them. Per germline, CDR1 SGHTS and CDR2 YDEGEE. The DNA of the CDR3 is TGTGCCAGCAGCTTGTGGCTGGGAAACACCATATATTTT. Residues: CASSLWLGNTIYF.

This clone was picked up a small number of times. The V and J genes are TRBV6-1 and TRBJ2-5; 9 bases match TRBD1. The trim removed 0 bases at V and 4 bases at J, leaving 3 bases unmatched. CDR1 is MNHNS, CDR2 SASEGT, per germline. The CDR3 is made up of 15 amino acids. CDR3 nucleotides: TGTGCCAGCAGTGAAGCAGGGACAGGGCTAGAGACCCAGTACTTC. Translation gives CASSEAGTGLETQYF.